This TCR beta chain was recovered during a study of T-cell reconstitution after alpha-beta-depleted transplantation in children. The trim removed 6 bases at V and 3 bases at J, leaving 7 bases unmatched. Germline values: CDR1 SGHRS, CDR2 YFSETQ. CDR3 length: 15 residues. This clonotype was detected a few times. TCRbeta library preparation incorporated unique molecular identifiers. TCRdb passed the PCR reads through MiXCR, listing each CDR3 protein once. Of hundreds of thousands of distinct CDR3 sequences listed, 10% to 15% were seen once; the top ten hold 2.2%. This chain links TRBV5-1 with TRBJ2-1; 9 bases map to TRBD2. The specimen was PBMCs, mostly from graft donor cells, collected 360 days after TCRalphabeta/CD19-depleted stem cell transplant. This sequence was found in a male patient aged 5 to 17 who had a stem cell transplant for acute myeloid leukemia, so the T cells may come from the graft donor. The CDR3 region has the DNA TGCGCCAGCACCCGTGCGGGAGGGAACTACAATGAGCAGTTCTTC. Translating it yields CASTRAGGNYNEQFF.